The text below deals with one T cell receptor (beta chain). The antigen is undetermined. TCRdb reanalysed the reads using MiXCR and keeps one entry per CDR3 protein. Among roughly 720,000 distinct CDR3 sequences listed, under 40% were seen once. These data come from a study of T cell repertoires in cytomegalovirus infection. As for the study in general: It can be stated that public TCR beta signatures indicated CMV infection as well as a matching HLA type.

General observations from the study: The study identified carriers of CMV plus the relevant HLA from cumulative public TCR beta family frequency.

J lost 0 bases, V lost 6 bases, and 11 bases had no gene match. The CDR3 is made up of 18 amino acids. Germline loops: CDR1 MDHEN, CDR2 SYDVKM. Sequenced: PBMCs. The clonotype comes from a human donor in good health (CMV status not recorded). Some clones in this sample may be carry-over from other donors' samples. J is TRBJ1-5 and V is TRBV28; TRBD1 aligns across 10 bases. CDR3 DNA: TGTGCCAGCAGCCTCGGTGGACAGGGGGTTAATAGCAATCAGCCCCAGCATTTT. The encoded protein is CASSLGGQGVNSNQPQHF. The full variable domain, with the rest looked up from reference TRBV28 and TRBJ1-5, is DVKVTQSSRYLVKRTGEKVFLECVQDMDHENMFWYRQDPGLGLRLIYFSYDVKMKEKGDIPEGYSVSREKKERFSLILESASTNQTSMYLCASSLGGQGVNSNQPQHFGDGTRLSIL.